This T cell receptor (beta chain) was obtained from a study of blood T cell repertoires in COVID-19. Study as a whole: There were acute and convalescent COVID-19 samples, and they came from the United States, Italy and Spain. The analysed material was cDNA or gDNA that came from T cells, B-cell-depleted T cells, or PBMCs.

Per the study methods: Amplified reference gene primers provided the basis for estimating nucleated cell counts. Measured with immunoSEQ multiplex PCR; TCRdb has only the in-frame clones, and not every one. The D gene and trimming were derived from the DNA, and the V and J assignments and clone size from that table. This sample has approximately 210,000 clones, with less than 85% found just once. The origin of this receptor is a woman in her 70s with active or convalescent COVID-19. Sequencing was done on a sample of peripheral blood.

The CDR3 nucleotides read TGTGCCAGCAGCCCGCTAGCGGTAGAGTCCTACGAGCAGTACTTC. Protein product: CASSPLAVESYEQYF. The chain combines TRBV7-8 with TRBJ2-7, with TRBD2 matching over 7 bases. V lost 5 bases to trimming and J lost 1 base; unmatched junction nucleotides: 8. The CDR3 length is 15 residues. Germline CDR1 and CDR2: SGHVS and FQNEAQ.